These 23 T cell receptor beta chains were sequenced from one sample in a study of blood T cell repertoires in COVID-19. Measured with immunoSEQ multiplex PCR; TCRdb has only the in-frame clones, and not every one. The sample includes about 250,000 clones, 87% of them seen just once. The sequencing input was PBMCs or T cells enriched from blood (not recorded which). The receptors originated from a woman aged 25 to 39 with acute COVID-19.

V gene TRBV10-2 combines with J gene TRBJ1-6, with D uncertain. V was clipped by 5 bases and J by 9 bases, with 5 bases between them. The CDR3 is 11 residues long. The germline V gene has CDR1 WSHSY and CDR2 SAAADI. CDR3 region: CASSSGSPLHF. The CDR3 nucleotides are TGCGCCAGCAGTTCCGGTTCACCCCTCCACTTT.

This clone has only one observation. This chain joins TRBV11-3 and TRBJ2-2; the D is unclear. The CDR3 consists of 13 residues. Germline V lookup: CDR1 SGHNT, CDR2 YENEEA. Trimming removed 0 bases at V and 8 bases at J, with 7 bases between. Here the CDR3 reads CASSLDQTGELFF. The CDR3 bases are TGTGCCAGCAGCTTAGATCAGACAGGGGAGCTGTTTTTT.

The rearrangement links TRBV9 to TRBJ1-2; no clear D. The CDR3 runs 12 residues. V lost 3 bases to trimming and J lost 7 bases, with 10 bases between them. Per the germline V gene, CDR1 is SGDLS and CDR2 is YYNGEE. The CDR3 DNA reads TGTGCCAGCAGCGGGGAGGGCTTTGGCTACACCTTC. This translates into CASSGEGFGYTF.

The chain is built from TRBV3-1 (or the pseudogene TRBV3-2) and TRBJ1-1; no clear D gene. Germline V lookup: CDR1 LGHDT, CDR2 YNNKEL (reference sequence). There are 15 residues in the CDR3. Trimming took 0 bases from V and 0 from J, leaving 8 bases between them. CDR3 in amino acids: CASSQDGGLNTEAFF. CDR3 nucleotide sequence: TGTGCCAGCAGCCAAGATGGAGGACTGAACACTGAAGCTTTCTTT.

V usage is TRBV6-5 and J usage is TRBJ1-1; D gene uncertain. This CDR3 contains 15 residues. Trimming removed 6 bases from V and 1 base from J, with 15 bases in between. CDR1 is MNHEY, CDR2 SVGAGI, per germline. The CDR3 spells CASRPPSAGNTEAFF. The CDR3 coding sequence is TGTGCCAGCAGACCTCCTTCGGCGGGGAACACTGAAGCTTTCTTT.

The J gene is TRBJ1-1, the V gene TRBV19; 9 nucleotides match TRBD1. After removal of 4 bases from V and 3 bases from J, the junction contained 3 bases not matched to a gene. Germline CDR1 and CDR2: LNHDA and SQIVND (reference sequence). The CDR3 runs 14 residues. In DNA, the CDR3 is TGTGCCAGTAGTACGGACAGGGGCCACACTGAAGCTTTCTTT. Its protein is CASSTDRGHTEAFF. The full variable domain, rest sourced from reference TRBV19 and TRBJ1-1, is DGGITQSPKYLFRKEGQNVTLSCEQNLNHDAMYWYRQDPGQGLRLIYYSQIVNDFQKGDIAEGYSVSREKKESFPLTVTSAQKNPTAFYLCASSTDRGHTEAFFGQGTRLTVV.

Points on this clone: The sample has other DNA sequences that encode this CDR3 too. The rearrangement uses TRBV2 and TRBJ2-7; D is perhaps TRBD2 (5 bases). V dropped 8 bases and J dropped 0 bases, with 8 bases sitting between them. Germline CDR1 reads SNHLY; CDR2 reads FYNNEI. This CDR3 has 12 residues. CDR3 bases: TGTGCCAGCCGCCGGGACTCCTACGAGCAGTACTTC. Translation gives CASRRDSYEQYF.

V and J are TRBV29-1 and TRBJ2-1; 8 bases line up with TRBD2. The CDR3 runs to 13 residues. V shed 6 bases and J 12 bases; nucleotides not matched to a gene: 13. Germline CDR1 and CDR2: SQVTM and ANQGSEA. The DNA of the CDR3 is TGCAGCGTCAGTTTAAGACTAGCGATGGGGCAGTTCTTC. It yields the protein CSVSLRLAMGQFF.

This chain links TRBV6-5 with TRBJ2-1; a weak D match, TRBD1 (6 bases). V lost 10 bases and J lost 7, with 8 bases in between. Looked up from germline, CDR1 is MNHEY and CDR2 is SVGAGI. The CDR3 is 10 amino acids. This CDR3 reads CAIDRNEQFF. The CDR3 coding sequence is TGTGCCATCGACAGGAATGAGCAGTTCTTC.

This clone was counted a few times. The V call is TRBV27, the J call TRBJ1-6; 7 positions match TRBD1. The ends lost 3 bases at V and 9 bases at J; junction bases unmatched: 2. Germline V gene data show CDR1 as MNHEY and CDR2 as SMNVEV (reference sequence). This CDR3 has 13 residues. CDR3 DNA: TGTGCCAGCAGTTTCGCAGGGGGTTCACCCCTCCACTTT. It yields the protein CASSFAGGSPLHF.

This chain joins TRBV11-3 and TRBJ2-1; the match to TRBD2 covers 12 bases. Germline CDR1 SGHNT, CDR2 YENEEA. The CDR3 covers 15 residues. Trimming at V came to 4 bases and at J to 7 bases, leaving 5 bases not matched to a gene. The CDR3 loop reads CASSSQTSGGNEQFF. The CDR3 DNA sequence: TGTGCCAGCAGCTCACAAACTAGCGGGGGGAATGAGCAGTTCTTC.

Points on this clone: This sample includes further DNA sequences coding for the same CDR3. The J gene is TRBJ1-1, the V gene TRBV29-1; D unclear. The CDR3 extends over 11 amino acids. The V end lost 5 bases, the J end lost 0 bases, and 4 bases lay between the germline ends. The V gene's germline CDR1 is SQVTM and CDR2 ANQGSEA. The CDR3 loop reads CSVLLNTEAFF. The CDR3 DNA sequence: TGCAGCGTTCTTCTGAACACTGAAGCTTTCTTT.

CDR3: CASTSENTEAFF. The CDR3, as DNA: TGTGCCAGCACCAGCGAGAACACTGAAGCTTTCTTT. The genes are TRBV7-8 and TRBJ1-1; unclear D gene. V gave up 7 bases and J gave up 1 base, with 7 bases separating them. Germline V gene lookup returns CDR1 SGHVS and CDR2 FQNEAQ. The CDR3 spans 12 residues. The complete variable domain, with remaining parts taken from reference TRBV7-8 and TRBJ1-1, reads GAGVSQSPRYKVAKRGQDVALRCDPISGHVSLFWYQQALGQGPEFLTYFQNEAQLDKSGLPSDRFFAERPEGSVSTLKIQRTQQEDSAVYLCASTSENTEAFFGQGTRLTVV.

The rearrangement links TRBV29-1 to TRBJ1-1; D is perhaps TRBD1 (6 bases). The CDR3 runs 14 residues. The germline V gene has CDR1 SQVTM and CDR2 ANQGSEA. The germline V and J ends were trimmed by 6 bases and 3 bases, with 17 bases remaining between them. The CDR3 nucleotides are TGCAGCGTCACAGGGAGGGCGTGGGACACTGAAGCTTTCTTT. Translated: CSVTGRAWDTEAFF.

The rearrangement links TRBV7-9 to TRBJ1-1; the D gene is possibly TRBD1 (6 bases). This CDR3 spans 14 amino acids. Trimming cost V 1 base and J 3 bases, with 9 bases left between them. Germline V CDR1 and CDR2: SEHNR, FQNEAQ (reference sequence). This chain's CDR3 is CASSLGQADTEAFF. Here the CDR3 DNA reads TGTGCCAGCAGCTTAGGACAGGCGGACACTGAAGCTTTCTTT.

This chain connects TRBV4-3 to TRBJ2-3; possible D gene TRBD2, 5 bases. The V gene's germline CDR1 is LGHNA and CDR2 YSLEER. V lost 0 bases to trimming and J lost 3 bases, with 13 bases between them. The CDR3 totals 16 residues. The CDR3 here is CASSQEWRTATDTQYF. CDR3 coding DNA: TGCGCCAGCAGCCAAGAATGGAGGACGGCTACAGATACGCAGTATTTT.

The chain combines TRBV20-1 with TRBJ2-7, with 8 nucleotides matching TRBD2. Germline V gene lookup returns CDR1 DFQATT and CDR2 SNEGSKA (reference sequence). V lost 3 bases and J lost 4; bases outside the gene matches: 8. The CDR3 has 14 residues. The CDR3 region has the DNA TGCAGTGCTAGTGCCGGGGGGGATCGGTACGAGCAGTACTTC. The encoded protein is CSASAGGDRYEQYF.

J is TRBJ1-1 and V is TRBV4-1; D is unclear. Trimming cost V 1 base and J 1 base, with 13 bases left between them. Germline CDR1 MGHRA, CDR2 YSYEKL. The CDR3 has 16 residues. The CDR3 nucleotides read TGCGCCAGCAGCCAAGCCGGGTTGCAGAGGAACACTGAAGCTTTCTTT. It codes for CASSQAGLQRNTEAFF.

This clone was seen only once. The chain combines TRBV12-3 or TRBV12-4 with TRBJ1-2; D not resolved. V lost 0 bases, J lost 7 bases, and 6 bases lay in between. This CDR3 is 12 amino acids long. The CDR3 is CASSLANSGYTF. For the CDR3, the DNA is TGTGCCAGCAGTTTAGCAAATAGTGGCTACACCTTC.

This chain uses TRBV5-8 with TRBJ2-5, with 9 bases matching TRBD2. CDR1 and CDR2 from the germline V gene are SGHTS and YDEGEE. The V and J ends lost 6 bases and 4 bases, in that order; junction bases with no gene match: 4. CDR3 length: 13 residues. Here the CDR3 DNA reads TGTGCCAGCACCGTAGCGGGGGCAGAGACCCAGTACTTC. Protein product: CASTVAGAETQYF.

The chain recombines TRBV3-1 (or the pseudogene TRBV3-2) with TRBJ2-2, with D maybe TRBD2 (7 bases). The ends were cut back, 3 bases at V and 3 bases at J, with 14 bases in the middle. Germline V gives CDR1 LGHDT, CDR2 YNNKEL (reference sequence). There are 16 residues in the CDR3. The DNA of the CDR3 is TGTGCCAGCAGCCATAGGGGGGGCGGGTACACCGGGGAGCTGTTTTTT. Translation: CASSHRGGGYTGELFF.

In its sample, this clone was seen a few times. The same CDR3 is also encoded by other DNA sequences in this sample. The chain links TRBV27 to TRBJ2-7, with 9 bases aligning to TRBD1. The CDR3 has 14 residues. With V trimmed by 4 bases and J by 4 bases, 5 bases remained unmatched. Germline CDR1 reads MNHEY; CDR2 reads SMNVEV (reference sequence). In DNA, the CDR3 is TGTGCCAGCAGTTCGGGACAGGGAGCTTACGAGCAGTACTTC. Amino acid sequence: CASSSGQGAYEQYF.

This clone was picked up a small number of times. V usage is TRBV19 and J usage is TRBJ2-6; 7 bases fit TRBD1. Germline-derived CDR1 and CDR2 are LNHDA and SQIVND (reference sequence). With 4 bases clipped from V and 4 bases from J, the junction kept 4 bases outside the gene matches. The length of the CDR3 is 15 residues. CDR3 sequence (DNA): TGTGCCAGTAGTAAGACAGGGATCGGGGCCAACGTCCTGACTTTC. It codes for CASSKTGIGANVLTF. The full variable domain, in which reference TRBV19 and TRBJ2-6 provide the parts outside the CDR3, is DGGITQSPKYLFRKEGQNVTLSCEQNLNHDAMYWYRQDPGQGLRLIYYSQIVNDFQKGDIAEGYSVSREKKESFPLTVTSAQKNPTAFYLCASSKTGIGANVLTFGAGSRLTVL.